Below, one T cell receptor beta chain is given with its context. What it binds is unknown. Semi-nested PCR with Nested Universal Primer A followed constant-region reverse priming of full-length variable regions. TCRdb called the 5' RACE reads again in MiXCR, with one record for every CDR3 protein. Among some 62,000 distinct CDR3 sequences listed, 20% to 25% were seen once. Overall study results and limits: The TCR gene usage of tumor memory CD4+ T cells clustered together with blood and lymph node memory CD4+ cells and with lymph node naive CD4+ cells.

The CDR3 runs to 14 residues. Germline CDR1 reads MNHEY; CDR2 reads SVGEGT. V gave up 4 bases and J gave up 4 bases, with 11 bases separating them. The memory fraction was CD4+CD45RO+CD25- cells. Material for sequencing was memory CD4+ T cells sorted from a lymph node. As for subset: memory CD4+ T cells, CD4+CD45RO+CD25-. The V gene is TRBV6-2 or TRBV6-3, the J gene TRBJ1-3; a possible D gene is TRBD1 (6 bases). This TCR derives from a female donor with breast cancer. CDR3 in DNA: TGTGCCAGCAGTTTCACAGGGTCCGGAAACACCATATATTTT. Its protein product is CASSFTGSGNTIYF.